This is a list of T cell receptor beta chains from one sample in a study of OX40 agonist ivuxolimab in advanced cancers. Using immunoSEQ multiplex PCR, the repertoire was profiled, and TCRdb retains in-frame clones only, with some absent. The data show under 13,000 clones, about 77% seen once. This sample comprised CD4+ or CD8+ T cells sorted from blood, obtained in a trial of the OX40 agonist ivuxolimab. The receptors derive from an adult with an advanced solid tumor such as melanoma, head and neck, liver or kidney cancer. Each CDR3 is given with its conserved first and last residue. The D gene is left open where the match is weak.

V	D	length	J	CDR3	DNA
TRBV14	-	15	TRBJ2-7	CASSQDREEFYEQYF	TGTGCCAGCAGCCAAGATAGAGAGGAATTCTACGAGCAGTACTTC